This TCR beta chain was sequenced during a study of glioma-infiltrating T cells. Study in general: Low-grade gliomas were grade II; glioblastomas were grade IV at initial diagnosis.

Germline values: CDR1 SNHLY, CDR2 FYNNEI. The germline V and J ends were trimmed by 7 bases and 4 bases, with 16 bases remaining between them. This CDR3 has 15 residues. With regard to this clonotype: Its antigen is currently unknown.

Study-wide results and limits: Tissue-blood divergence was below expectation in non-neoplastic patients, above in gliomas.

Using RNA template, CDR3s of TCR alpha and beta were amplified with iRepertoire arm-PCR. TCRdb used MiXCR to reprocess the multiplex PCR reads, holding one entry per CDR3 protein. The sample consists of around 350,000 distinct CDR3 sequences, roughly two fifths of them appearing once. Sequencing was performed on glioma tissue, nonneoplastic brain tissue, or PBMCs (not recorded which). The J gene is TRBJ2-2, the V gene TRBV2; possible D gene TRBD2, 6 bases. The TCR originated in a human donor with low-grade glioma or glioblastoma, undergoing nonglioma brain surgery, or in good health (not recorded which). The CDR3 reads CASKASSGPTGELFF. CDR3 bases: TGTGCCAGCAAGGCGTCGAGCGGGCCCACCGGGGAGCTGTTTTTT.